These T cell receptor beta chains were read from a single sample in a study of blood T cells in healthy people across ages. TCRdb called the 5' RACE reads again in MiXCR, with one record for every CDR3 protein. This repertoire shows 700,000 to 950,000 distinct CDR3 sequences, roughly two fifths found once; its top ten account for around 20%. Sequencing was performed on blood. The receptors stem from a woman aged 60 to 75 in good health. CDR3s leave out the opening cysteine and the closing phenylalanine or tryptophan. D genes are given only for firm matches. Clone size appears in some rows only: once, few, many, or a class for an expanded clone.

size: few
V: TRBV24-1
J: TRBJ1-5
length: 12
D: NA
CDR3: ATSDFRDNQPQH

size: NA
V: TRBV6-2/TRBV6-3
J: TRBJ2-3
length: 13
D: NA
CDR3: ASSYTERVTDTQY

size: NA
V: TRBV21-1
J: TRBJ2-3
length: 12
D: NA
CDR3: ASSPEAPVDTQY

size: few
V: TRBV12-3/TRBV12-4
J: TRBJ2-7
length: 14
D: TRBD1
CDR3: ASGRVSGTASYEQY

size: NA
V: TRBV6-5
J: TRBJ1-1
length: 11
D: NA
CDR3: ASSYSGREQAF

size: few
V: TRBV4-1
J: TRBJ2-3
length: 19
D: TRBD2
CDR3: ASSQERTSGGIFSSTDTQY

size: few
V: TRBV4-1
J: TRBJ1-2
length: 12
D: NA
CDR3: ASSQDREGSGYT

size: many
V: TRBV9
J: TRBJ2-1
length: 13
D: NA
CDR3: ASSPQGNAYNEQF

size: few
V: TRBV11-2
J: TRBJ2-5
length: 12
D: NA
CDR3: ASSGGRRRETQY

size: few
V: TRBV20-1
J: TRBJ2-5
length: 12
D: NA
CDR3: SARSWARGETQY

size: NA
V: TRBV7-6
J: NA
length: 13
D: NA
CDR3: ASSLDSSSYNEQY

size: many
V: TRBV7-2
J: TRBJ2-5
length: 14
D: NA
CDR3: ASSFSDWSGQETQY

size: NA
V: TRBV7-9
J: TRBJ1-2
length: 13
D: NA
CDR3: ASSPDFQANYGYT

size: NA
V: TRBV7-2
J: TRBJ1-4
length: 13
D: NA
CDR3: ASSLSWGNREKLF

size: NA
V: TRBV9
J: TRBJ1-5
length: 11
D: TRBD1
CDR3: ASSAQGAQPQH

size: many
V: TRBV12-3/TRBV12-4
J: TRBJ2-7
length: 12
D: NA
CDR3: ASSILLEGYEQY

size: NA
V: TRBV24-1
J: TRBJ2-1
length: 9
D: NA
CDR3: ATSDSSEQF

size: NA
V: TRBV29-1
J: TRBJ2-1
length: 13
D: TRBD1
CDR3: SVRNRTGWYNEQF

size: NA
V: TRBV29-1
J: TRBJ2-1
length: 10
D: NA
CDR3: SGGSGRNEQF

size: few
V: TRBV20-1
J: TRBJ1-1
length: 9
D: NA
CDR3: SASRTGKAF

size: NA
V: TRBV3-1
J: TRBJ2-7
length: 11
D: NA
CDR3: ASSPHRAYEQY

size: NA
V: TRBV28
J: TRBJ2-5
length: 16
D: TRBD2
CDR3: ASSLAGLAGAYQETQY

size: NA
V: TRBV7-2
J: TRBJ1-5
length: 12
D: NA
CDR3: ASSLFRDTQPQH

size: NA
V: TRBV20-1
J: NA
length: 10
D: NA
CDR3: SAEGVSYEQY

size: NA
V: TRBV10-3
J: TRBJ2-1
length: 12
D: TRBD1
CDR3: AISPGQGSNEQF

size: NA
V: TRBV4-2
J: NA
length: 19
D: TRBD2
CDR3: ASSQVAGLAGGGITPYEQY

size: NA
V: TRBV6-2/TRBV6-3
J: TRBJ2-3
length: 11
D: NA
CDR3: ASRSAGTDTQY

size: few
V: TRBV6-8
J: TRBJ2-7
length: 13
D: NA
CDR3: ASPEALTADYEQY

size: NA
V: TRBV4-2
J: TRBJ1-3
length: 16
D: NA
CDR3: ASSQEPSLAASGNTIY

size: once
V: TRBV3-1
J: TRBJ1-2
length: 12
D: NA
CDR3: AGSQGEGRWGYT

size: few
V: TRBV3-1
J: TRBJ2-7
length: 13
D: TRBD2
CDR3: ASSPRTSGVYEQY